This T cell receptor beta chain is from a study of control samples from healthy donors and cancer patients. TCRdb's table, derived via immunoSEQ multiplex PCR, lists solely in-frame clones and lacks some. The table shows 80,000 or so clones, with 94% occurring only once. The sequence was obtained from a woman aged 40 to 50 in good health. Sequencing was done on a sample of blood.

CDR3 nucleotides: TGTGCCAGCAGACACTGCCTGGGGCATGAGCAGTTCTTC. Translation: CASRHCLGHEQFF. The chain links TRBV6-8 to TRBJ2-1; TRBD1 is a possible D gene (5 bases). The CDR3 consists of 13 residues. V gave up 6 bases and J gave up 8 bases, with 14 bases separating them. CDR1 is MNHGY, CDR2 SAAAGT, per germline.